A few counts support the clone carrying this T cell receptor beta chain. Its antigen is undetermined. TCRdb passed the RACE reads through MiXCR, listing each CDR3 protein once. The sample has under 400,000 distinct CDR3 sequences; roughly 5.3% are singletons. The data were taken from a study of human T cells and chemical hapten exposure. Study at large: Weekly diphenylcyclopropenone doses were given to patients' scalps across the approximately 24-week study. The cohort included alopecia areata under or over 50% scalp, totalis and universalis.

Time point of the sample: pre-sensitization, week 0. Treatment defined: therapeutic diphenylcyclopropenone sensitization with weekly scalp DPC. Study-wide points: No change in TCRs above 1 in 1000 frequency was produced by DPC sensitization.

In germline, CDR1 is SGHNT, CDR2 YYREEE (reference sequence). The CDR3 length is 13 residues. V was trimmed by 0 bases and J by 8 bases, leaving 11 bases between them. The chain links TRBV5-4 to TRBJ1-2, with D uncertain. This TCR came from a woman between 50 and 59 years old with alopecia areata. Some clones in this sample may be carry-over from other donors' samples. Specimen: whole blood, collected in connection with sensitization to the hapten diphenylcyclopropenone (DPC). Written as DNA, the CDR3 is TGTGCCAGCAGCTTGGTCCAGGACGGCGGCTACACCTTC. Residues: CASSLVQDGGYTF.